This TCR beta chain was sequenced during a study of control samples from healthy donors and cancer patients. Method: immunoSEQ multiplex PCR; TCRdb's copy keeps in-frame clones and lacks some. The sample holds 150,000 to 200,000 clones, 91% seen once. In this sample, this clone turned up a few times. The germline V gene encodes CDR1 SNHLY and CDR2 FYNNEI. V lost 2 bases and J lost 8; bases outside the gene matches: 1. The CDR3 runs 13 residues. This receptor was identified in a woman aged 25 to 39 in good health. The sequencing sample was made of blood. The chain has TRBV2 and TRBJ2-1; 9 bases map to TRBD1. The CDR3 is CASSEWTGDEQFF. The CDR3 coding sequence is TGTGCCAGCAGTGAATGGACAGGGGATGAGCAGTTCTTC.